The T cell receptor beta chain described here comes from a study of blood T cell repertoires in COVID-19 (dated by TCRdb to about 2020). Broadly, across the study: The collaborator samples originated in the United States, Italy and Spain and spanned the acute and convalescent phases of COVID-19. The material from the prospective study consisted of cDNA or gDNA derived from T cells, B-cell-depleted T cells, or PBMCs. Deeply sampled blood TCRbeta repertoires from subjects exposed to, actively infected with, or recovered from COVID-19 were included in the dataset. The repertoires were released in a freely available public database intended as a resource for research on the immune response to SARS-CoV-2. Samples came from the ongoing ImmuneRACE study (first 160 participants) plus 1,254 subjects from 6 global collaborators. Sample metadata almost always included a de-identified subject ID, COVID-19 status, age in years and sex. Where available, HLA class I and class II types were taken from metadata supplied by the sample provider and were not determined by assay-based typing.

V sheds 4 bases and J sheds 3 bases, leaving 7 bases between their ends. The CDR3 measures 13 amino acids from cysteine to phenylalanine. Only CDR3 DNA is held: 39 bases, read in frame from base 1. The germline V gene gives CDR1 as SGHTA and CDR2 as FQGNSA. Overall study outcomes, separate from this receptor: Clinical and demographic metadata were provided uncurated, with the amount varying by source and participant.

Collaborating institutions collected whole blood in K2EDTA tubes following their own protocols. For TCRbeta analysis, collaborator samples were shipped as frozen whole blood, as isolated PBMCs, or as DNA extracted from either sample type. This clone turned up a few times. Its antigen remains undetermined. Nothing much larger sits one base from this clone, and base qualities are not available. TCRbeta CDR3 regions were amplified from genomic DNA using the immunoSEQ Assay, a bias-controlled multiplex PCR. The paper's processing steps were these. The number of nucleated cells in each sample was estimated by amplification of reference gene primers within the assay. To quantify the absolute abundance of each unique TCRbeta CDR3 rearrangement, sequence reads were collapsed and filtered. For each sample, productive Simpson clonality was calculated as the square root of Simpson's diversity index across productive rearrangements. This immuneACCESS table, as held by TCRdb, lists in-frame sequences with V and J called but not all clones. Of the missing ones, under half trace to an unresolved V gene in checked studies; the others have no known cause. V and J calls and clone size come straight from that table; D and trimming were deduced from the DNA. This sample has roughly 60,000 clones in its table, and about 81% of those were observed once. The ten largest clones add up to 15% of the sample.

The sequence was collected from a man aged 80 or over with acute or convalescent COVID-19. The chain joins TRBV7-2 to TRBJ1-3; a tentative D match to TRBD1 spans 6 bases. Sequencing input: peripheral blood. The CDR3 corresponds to CASSSDSGNTIYF. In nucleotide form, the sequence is TGTGCCAGCAGCTCGGACAGTGGAAACACCATATATTTT.